These 29 T cell receptor beta chains were all obtained from the same sample, sequenced in a study of T cells after yellow fever vaccination. TCRdb re-called the 5' RACE reads through MiXCR, storing one row per CDR3 protein. The table has approximately 510,000 distinct CDR3 sequences, just over 20% seen once; the top ten hold roughly 16%. Sequenced here: PBMCs, sampled roughly 20 days after the first yellow fever vaccination. The receptors originated from a man aged 18 to 29 who received the YFV17D yellow fever vaccine.

CDR3 region: CASSRTSGGNEQFF. CDR3 DNA sequence: TGTGCCAGCAGCCGGACTAGCGGGGGGAATGAGCAGTTCTTC. The chain combines TRBV3-1 with TRBJ2-1; the match to TRBD2 covers 14 bases. The CDR3 spans 14 residues. CDR1 and CDR2 (germline): LGHDT, YNNKEL (reference sequence). Trimming took 4 bases from V and 7 from J; bases not matched to a gene: 0.

This clonotype was found a few times. This chain links TRBV6-5 with TRBJ2-1; D not resolved. V was pared by 4 bases and J by 0 bases, with 10 bases between. Looked up from germline, CDR1 is MNHEY and CDR2 is SVGAGI. The CDR3 loop spans 15 amino acids. CDR3 in amino acids: CASSSLASSYNEQFF. The CDR3 DNA follows: TGTGCCAGCAGTTCGCTTGCAAGCTCCTACAATGAGCAGTTCTTC.

This CDR3 reads CASSWGMTGGNSPLHF. CDR3 DNA: TGTGCCAGCAGTTGGGGGATGACAGGGGGAAATTCACCCCTCCACTTT. The rearrangement links TRBV27 to TRBJ1-6, with 9 bases fitting TRBD1. Germline CDR1 MNHEY, CDR2 SMNVEV (reference sequence). The CDR3 totals 16 residues. With V trimmed by 4 bases and J by 7 bases, 8 bases remained unmatched.

This clonotype was picked up a small number of times. The V and J genes are TRBV5-1 and TRBJ2-7, with D possibly being TRBD2 (6 bases). V lost 4 bases and J lost 7, with 21 bases in between. The CDR3 loop spans 15 amino acids. Germline-derived CDR1 and CDR2 are SGHRS and YFSETQ. The CDR3 DNA follows: TGCGCCAGCAGCCCCTCACCCGAAAGCGGGCAGGAGCAGTACTTC. It translates to CASSPSPESGQEQYF.

The chain links TRBV27 to TRBJ1-5, with 7 bases identical to TRBD1. This CDR3 contains 14 residues. Germline CDR1 and CDR2: MNHEY and SMNVEV (reference sequence). Trimming cost V 6 bases and J 6 bases; bases outside gene matches: 8. The CDR3 here is CASRGTAYPQPQHF. CDR3 in DNA: TGTGCCAGCAGGGGGACAGCCTACCCTCAGCCCCAGCATTTT.

This sequence joins TRBV18 and TRBJ1-6, with 9 bases identical to TRBD1. Trimming at V came to 2 bases and at J to 9 bases, leaving 8 bases not matched to a gene. Germline CDR1 KGHSH, CDR2 LQKENI. This CDR3 contains 16 residues. The CDR3 DNA reads TGTGCCAGCTCACCAGAGACAGGGGGAACGGGTTCACCCCTCCACTTT. Its protein product is CASSPETGGTGSPLHF.

This clonotype was observed a handful of times. This chain uses TRBV9 with TRBJ1-2; D is uncertain. Germline V gene sequence: CDR1 SGDLS, CDR2 YYNGEE. Trimming removed 4 bases at V and 6 bases at J, with 19 bases between. The CDR3 is 15 residues long. CDR3 coding DNA: TGTGCCAGCAGCAACTCCCCCAACAGCTTCGATGGCTACACCTTC. Translation gives CASSNSPNSFDGYTF.

The rearrangement uses TRBV5-5 and TRBJ1-5, with 7 nucleotides matching TRBD1. V gave up 0 bases and J gave up 12 bases; unmatched junction bases: 6. CDR1 SGHKS and CDR2 YYEKEE come from the germline V gene (reference sequence). The CDR3 runs 13 residues. DNA for the CDR3: TGTGCCAGCAGCTTGGTGCAGGGACAGTTCCAGCATTTT. Translated, it gives CASSLVQGQFQHF.

The sample holds a few counts of this clonotype. The chain links TRBV7-3 to TRBJ2-1; possibly TRBD2 for D (7 bases). The CDR3 totals 15 residues. Germline CDR1 is SGHTA and CDR2 is FQGTGA. V dropped 1 base and J dropped 7 bases, with 14 bases sitting between them. CDR3 amino acids: CASSLMAGAGNEQFF. The CDR3 DNA reads as TGTGCCAGCAGCTTAATGGCGGGGGCGGGGAATGAGCAGTTCTTC.

The chain couples TRBV20-1 to TRBJ1-1, with no clear D. V was cut by 1 base and J by 5 bases, with 8 bases left in between. Germline values: CDR1 DFQATT, CDR2 SNEGSKA (reference sequence). This CDR3 comprises 12 residues. CDR3 protein: CSARVSATEAFF. The CDR3 bases are TGCAGTGCTAGAGTTTCGGCTACTGAAGCTTTCTTT.

The genes are TRBV24-1 and TRBJ2-5; possibly TRBD2 for D (6 bases). V was pared by 3 bases and J by 2 bases, with 9 bases between. CDR1 and CDR2 from the germline V gene are KGHDR and SFDVKD. The CDR3 contains 14 residues. The DNA for the CDR3 is TGTGCCACCAGTGATGGGACTCCTCAAGAGACCCAGTACTTC. It encodes CATSDGTPQETQYF.

This clonotype has ten or more counts. The rearrangement joins TRBV9 to TRBJ1-5; tentative D call: TRBD1 (5 bases). The CDR3 has 15 amino acids. Between the trimmed V and J ends, which lost 3 bases and 7 bases, there was a span of 17 bases. Germline V gene data show CDR1 as SGDLS and CDR2 as YYNGEE. The CDR3 region is CASSGGDAPIQPQHF. Here the CDR3 DNA reads TGTGCCAGCAGCGGGGGGGACGCCCCAATCCAGCCCCAGCATTTT.

Only a few counts were recorded for this clonotype. The gene calls are TRBV6-1 and TRBJ2-3, with D uncertain. Trimming took 6 bases from V and 0 from J, leaving 7 bases between them. The CDR3 runs 13 residues. CDR1 is MNHNS, CDR2 SASEGT, per germline. The CDR3 DNA is TGTGCCAGCAGCCCGATCAGCACAGATACGCAGTATTTT. As protein: CASSPISTDTQYF.

This clonotype has a handful of counts. The chain uses TRBV12-3 or TRBV12-4 and TRBJ1-1; D is ambiguous. Trimming removed 3 bases at V and 4 bases at J, with 18 bases between. The CDR3 is made up of 16 amino acids. This chain's CDR3 is CASSLGGPSLFTEAFF. The CDR3 DNA is TGTGCCAGCAGTTTGGGAGGGCCGAGTCTCTTCACTGAAGCTTTCTTT.

This chain links TRBV10-3 with TRBJ2-1; 12 bases align to TRBD2. CDR1 is ENHRY, CDR2 SYGVKD, per germline. This CDR3 has 16 amino acids. The J segment lost 3 bases and the V segment lost 11 bases, leaving 11 bases of the junction unmatched. The CDR3 reads CAHGASGGASYNEQFF. In DNA form, the CDR3 reads TGTGCCCATGGGGCTAGCGGGGGGGCCAGCTACAATGAGCAGTTCTTC.

This clonotype was detected only a few times. The chain combines TRBV7-2 with TRBJ2-1; TRBD1 is a possible D gene (6 bases). Germline V gives CDR1 SGHTA, CDR2 FQGNSA. This CDR3 region has 14 residues. Trimming pared 0 bases from V and 9 bases from J, leaving 12 bases between. The CDR3 DNA follows: TGTGCCAGCAGCTTAGCCCAGGGGATAGGTGAGCAGTTCTTC. It codes for CASSLAQGIGEQFF.

This clonotype was seen only a few times. The J gene is TRBJ2-3, the V gene TRBV5-1; 7 bases are shared with TRBD1. CDR1 is SGHRS and CDR2 is YFSETQ in the germline V gene. The length of the CDR3 is 14 residues. J lost 4 bases, V lost 4 bases, and 6 bases had no gene match. The CDR3 here is CASSLGQDSDTQYF. CDR3 sequence (DNA): TGCGCCAGCAGCCTAGGACAGGATTCAGATACGCAGTATTTT.

This rearrangement joins TRBV4-1 to TRBJ1-4; tentatively, D is TRBD1 (5 bases). The ends were cut back, 3 bases at V and 5 bases at J, with 10 bases in the middle. The CDR3 covers 14 residues. The germline V gene encodes CDR1 MGHRA and CDR2 YSYEKL. The CDR3 DNA is TGCGCCAGCAGCCAGGGGGGAGGCAATGAAAAACTGTTTTTT. Protein sequence: CASSQGGGNEKLFF.

The CDR3 sequence is CASSPGRGNYGYTF. Here the CDR3 DNA reads TGCGCCAGCAGCCCAGGGAGGGGTAACTATGGCTACACCTTC. The V call is TRBV4-3, the J call TRBJ1-2, with D tentatively TRBD1 (5 bases). Trimming took 4 bases from V and 1 from J, leaving 10 bases between them. From germline, CDR1 is LGHNA and CDR2 YSLEER. The CDR3 extends over 14 amino acids.

This chain uses TRBV11-2 with TRBJ2-1, with D tentatively TRBD2 (6 bases). The CDR3 is 11 amino acids. Trimming removed 5 bases at V and 10 bases at J, with 9 bases between. Germline V gene data show CDR1 as SGHAT and CDR2 as FQNNGV. The CDR3 loop reads CASSAGTEQFF. In nucleotides, the CDR3 is TGTGCCAGCAGCGCGGGGACCGAGCAGTTCTTC.

This clonotype was seen a few times. The chain combines TRBV5-1 with TRBJ2-7, with D unclear. CDR3 length equals 16 residues. CDR1 is SGHRS, CDR2 YFSETQ, per germline. The V and J ends lost 0 bases and 3 bases respectively, with 16 bases between them. CDR3: CASSLAPGLDLYEQYV. The CDR3, as DNA: TGCGCCAGCAGCTTGGCCCCAGGCTTGGACCTCTACGAGCAGTACGTC.

The chain links TRBV5-5 to TRBJ2-3; 8 positions match TRBD2. The germline CDR1 and CDR2 sequences are SGHKS and YYEKEE (reference sequence). J was trimmed by 1 base and V by 1 base; bases with no gene match: 5. The CDR3 is made up of 16 amino acids. CDR3 DNA: TGTGCCAGCAGCTTGACGACTAGCGTCCGCACAGATACGCAGTATTTT. This codes for CASSLTTSVRTDTQYF.

Ten or more counts support this clonotype. The chain recombines TRBV28 with TRBJ1-4, with a tentative D call TRBD1 (6 bases). V was trimmed by 7 bases and J by 8 bases, leaving 23 bases between them. Germline assignment: CDR1 MDHEN and CDR2 SYDVKM. The CDR3 runs 16 residues. CDR3 amino acids: CASNPQDTQGWEKLFF. The CDR3 DNA is TGTGCCAGCAACCCCCAAGACACCCAGGGGTGGGAAAAACTGTTTTTT. The full variable domain, with the rest looked up from reference TRBV28 and TRBJ1-4, is DVKVTQSSRYLVKRTGEKVFLECVQDMDHENMFWYRQDPGLGLRLIYFSYDVKMKEKGDIPEGYSVSREKKERFSLILESASTNQTSMYLCASNPQDTQGWEKLFFGSGTQLSVL.

This rearrangement joins TRBV7-8 to TRBJ2-3; D may be TRBD2 (7 bases). Germline CDR1 SGHVS, CDR2 FQNEAQ. The CDR3 has 17 residues. The V gene lost 3 bases and the J gene lost 8 bases, with 24 bases spanning the gap. CDR3 region: CASSFLQSGATGGTQYF. The DNA of the CDR3 is TGTGCCAGCAGCTTTTTACAATCGGGGGCCACGGGAGGTACGCAGTATTTT.

The CDR3 DNA reads TGCGCCAGCAGCTTGGGACAGGGGGCCACAGATACGCAGTATTTT. It encodes CASSLGQGATDTQYF. This chain uses TRBV5-1 with TRBJ2-3; 10 bases align to TRBD1. Germline trimming cut 0 bases from V and 2 bases from J; bases unmatched to any gene: 0. The V gene's germline CDR1 is SGHRS and CDR2 YFSETQ. The CDR3 runs 15 residues.

This clonotype was counted only a few times. The V call is TRBV15, the J call TRBJ2-2; D may be TRBD1 (6 bases). V was trimmed by 0 bases and J by 5 bases, leaving 13 bases between them. Germline CDR1 LNHNV, CDR2 YYDKDF (reference sequence). The CDR3 is 16 amino acids. CDR3 residues: CATSRDLQGETGELFF. The CDR3 DNA follows: TGTGCCACCAGCAGAGATCTACAGGGTGAAACCGGGGAGCTGTTTTTT. Full variable domain (outside the CDR3, taken from reference TRBV15 and TRBJ2-2): DAMVIQNPRYQVTQFGKPVTLSCSQTLNHNVMYWYQQKSSQAPKLLFHYYDKDFNNEADTPDNFQSRRPNTSFCFLDIRSPGLGDTAMYLCATSRDLQGETGELFFGEGSRLTVL.

This clonotype was seen only a few times. The chain employs TRBV7-9 and TRBJ1-1, with no clear D. This CDR3 spans 13 amino acids. Germline V gives CDR1 SEHNR, CDR2 FQNEAQ (reference sequence). The germline V and J ends were trimmed by 3 bases and 5 bases, with 10 bases remaining between them. CDR3 residues: CASSFDGRTEAFF. In nucleotides, the CDR3 is TGTGCCAGCAGCTTTGATGGGCGGACTGAAGCTTTCTTT.

This clonotype was found a few times. V gene TRBV4-3 combines with J gene TRBJ2-1; 7 nucleotides agree with TRBD2. Germline CDR1 reads LGHNA; CDR2 reads YSLEER. The V segment lost 3 bases and the J segment 8 bases; nucleotides outside the gene matches: 7. The length of the CDR3 is 14 residues. CDR3 residues: CASSHSAGEDEQFF. CDR3 in DNA: TGCGCCAGCAGCCACTCTGCGGGGGAGGATGAGCAGTTCTTC.

This clonotype was detected a few times. The chain employs TRBV10-3 and TRBJ2-1; D is tentatively TRBD1 or TRBD2 (5 bases each). V dropped 8 bases and J dropped 6 bases, with 14 bases sitting between them. The CDR3 covers 13 residues. Germline CDR1 and CDR2: ENHRY and SYGVKD. CDR3 bases: TGTGCCATCCGACAGCGGACCCTCAATGAGCAGTTCTTC. Amino acid sequence: CAIRQRTLNEQFF.